Below, one T cell receptor beta chain is given with its context. One end of the junction varies from germline; a read error may be responsible. These data are taken from a study of somatic mutations in cytotoxic T cells in rheumatoid arthritis. Study details: Patient blood, approximately 32 ml in EDTA, was obtained immediately after diagnosis and prior to the start of any treatment.

Here immunoSEQ multiplex PCR was the method, and the copy in TCRdb shows in-frame clones only, minus some. The sample has about 30,000 clones; around 86% are singletons. CD4+ and CD8+ cells were isolated by positive magnetic bead selection, with purity checked by flow cytometry. The CDR3 has 15 amino acids. The V gene's germline CDR1 is LNHDA and CDR2 SQIVND (reference sequence). The TCR comes from an adult with rheumatoid arthritis. The gene calls are TRBV19 and TRBJ2-1; D is possibly TRBD2 (6 bases). Sequenced material: CD8+ T cells sorted from blood. The CDR3: CASSIAASSYNEQFF. CDR3 DNA sequence: TGTGCCAGTAGCATAGCGGCTAGCTCCTACAATGAGCAGTTCTTC.